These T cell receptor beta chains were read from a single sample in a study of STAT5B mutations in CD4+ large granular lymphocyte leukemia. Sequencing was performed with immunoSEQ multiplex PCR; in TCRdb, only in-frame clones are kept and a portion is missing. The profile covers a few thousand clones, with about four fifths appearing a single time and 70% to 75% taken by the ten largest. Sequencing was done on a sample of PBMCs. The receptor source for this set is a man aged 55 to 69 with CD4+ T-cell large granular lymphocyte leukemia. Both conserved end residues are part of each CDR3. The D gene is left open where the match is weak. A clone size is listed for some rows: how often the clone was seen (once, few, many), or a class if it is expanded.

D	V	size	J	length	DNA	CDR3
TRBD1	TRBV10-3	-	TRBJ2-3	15	TGTGCCATCAGGCATCCGGGACAGGGCACAGATACGCAGTATTTT	CAIRHPGQGTDTQYF
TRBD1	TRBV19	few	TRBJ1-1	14	TGTGCCAGTGGACAGGGCCTTTTTAACGCTGAAGCTTTCTTT	CASGQGLFNAEAFF
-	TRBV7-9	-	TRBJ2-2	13	TGTGCCAGCAGCTTGGGGGTTAACGGGGAGCTGTTTTTT	CASSLGVNGELFF
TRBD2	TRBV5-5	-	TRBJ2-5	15	TGTGCCAGCAGCTTAAATAGCGGGGGGGCGGAGACCCAGTACTTC	CASSLNSGGAETQYF
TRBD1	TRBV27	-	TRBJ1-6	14	TGTGCCAGCAGACAAGGACAGGGTAGTTCACCCCTCCACTTT	CASRQGQGSSPLHF
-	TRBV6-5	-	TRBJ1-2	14	TGTGCCAGCAGTTACCAGGTAGCCAACTATGGCTACACCTTC	CASSYQVANYGYTF
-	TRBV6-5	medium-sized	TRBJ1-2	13	TGTGCCAGCAGCCTTGGGGCCGGCTATGGCTACACCTTC	CASSLGAGYGYTF
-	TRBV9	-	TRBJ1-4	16	TGTGCCAGCAGCGCCCAGGGTCTGGCAACTAATGAAAAACTGTTTTTT	CASSAQGLATNEKLFF
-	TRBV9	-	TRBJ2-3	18	TGTGCCAGCAGCGTAGGGAGGCGGGGGCCCACTAGCACAGATACGCAGTATTTT	CASSVGRRGPTSTDTQYF
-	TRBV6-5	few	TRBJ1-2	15	TGTGCCAGCAGTTTAAGTAGCGGGGTAGGGTATGGCTACACCTTC	CASSLSSGVGYGYTF
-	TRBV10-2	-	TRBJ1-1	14	TGCGCCAGCAGTGATCGGGACACGAACACTGAAGCTTTCTTT	CASSDRDTNTEAFF
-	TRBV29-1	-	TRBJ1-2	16	TGCAGCGTCGTTTCCTTGGTGGCGGCCATTTCCTATGGCTACACCTTC	CSVVSLVAAISYGYTF
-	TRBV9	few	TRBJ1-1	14	TGTGCCAGCAGCGTAAACTGGTTTGGGACTGAAGCTTTCTTT	CASSVNWFGTEAFF
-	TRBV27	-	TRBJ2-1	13	TGTGCCAGCAGTCTCATCCCTATCGGTGAGCAGTTCTTC	CASSLIPIGEQFF
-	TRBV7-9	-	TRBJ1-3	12	TGTGCCAGCAGCTTCGGTGGAAACACCATATATTTT	CASSFGGNTIYF
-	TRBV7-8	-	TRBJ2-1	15	TGTGCCAGCAGCTTAACAGGGATCTCCTACAATGAGCAGTTCTTC	CASSLTGISYNEQFF
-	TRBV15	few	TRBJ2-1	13	TGTGCCACCAGCGGCCCCCCGGTCGATGAGCAGTTCTTC	CATSGPPVDEQFF
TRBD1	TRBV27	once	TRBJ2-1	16	TGTGCCAGCAGCAAAGACTCCACAGGGGGGTACGCTGAGCAGTTCTTC	CASSKDSTGGYAEQFF
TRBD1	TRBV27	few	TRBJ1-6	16	TGTGCCAGCAAGCCACTTACAGGGGGCGCATATTCACCCCTCCACTTT	CASKPLTGGAYSPLHF
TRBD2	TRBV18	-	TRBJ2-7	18	TGTGCCAGCTCACTTGCCGGGACTAGCGGGGTGAGCTCCTACGAGCAGTACTTC	CASSLAGTSGVSSYEQYF
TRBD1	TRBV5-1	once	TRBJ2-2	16	TGCGCCAGCAGCCCCGGACAGGGAATGGGTGGCGGGGAGCTGTTTTTT	CASSPGQGMGGGELFF
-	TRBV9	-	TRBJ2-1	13	TGTGCCAGCAGCGAGGGATGGACAGATGAGCAGTTCTTC	CASSEGWTDEQFF
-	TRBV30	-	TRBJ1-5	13	TGTGCCTGGAGTGTAGGGAACAATCAGCCCCAGCATTTT	CAWSVGNNQPQHF
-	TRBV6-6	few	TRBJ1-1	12	TGTGCCAGCAGGACGCAGAACACTGAAGCTTTCTTT	CASRTQNTEAFF
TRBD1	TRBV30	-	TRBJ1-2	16	TGTGCCTGGAGTCAGCCCCGGGACAGGGGGAACTATGGCTACACCTTC	CAWSQPRDRGNYGYTF
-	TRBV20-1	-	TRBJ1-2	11	TGCAGTGCTACTGTTAGCTATGGCTACACCTTC	CSATVSYGYTF
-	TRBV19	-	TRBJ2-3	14	TGTGCCAGTACTGGCCTACCCGGTGGGGATACGCAGTATTTT	CASTGLPGGDTQYF
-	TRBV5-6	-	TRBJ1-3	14	TGTGCCAGCAGCTTGGGGCCCTCTGGAAACACCATATATTTT	CASSLGPSGNTIYF
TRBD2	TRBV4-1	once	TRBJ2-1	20	TGCGCCAGCAGCCAGAAAGCACTCTTAAGGACTAGCGGGGGGGCCACTGAGCAGTTCTTC	CASSQKALLRTSGGATEQFF
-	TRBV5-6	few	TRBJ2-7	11	TGTGCCAGCCAGACTGGCAACGAGCAGTACTTC	CASQTGNEQYF
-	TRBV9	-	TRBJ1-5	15	TGTGCCAGCAGCGTAGAGGGGCAGAGCAATCAGCCCCAGCATTTT	CASSVEGQSNQPQHF
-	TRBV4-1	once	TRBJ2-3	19	TGCGCCAGCAGCCAAGATCTGGGACCCCTTTTCGGTAGCACAGATACGCAGTATTTT	CASSQDLGPLFGSTDTQYF
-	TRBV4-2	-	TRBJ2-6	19	TGTGCCAGCAGCCAAGAATCAGCGAGGGGTAGCTCTGGGGCCAACGTCCTGACTTTC	CASSQESARGSSGANVLTF
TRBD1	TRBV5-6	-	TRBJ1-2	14	TGTGCCAGCAGATGGACAGGGGGCGACTATGGCTACACCTTC	CASRWTGGDYGYTF
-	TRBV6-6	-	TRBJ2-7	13	TGTGCCAGCAGTTATAACCCGGGAGACGAGCAGTACTTC	CASSYNPGDEQYF
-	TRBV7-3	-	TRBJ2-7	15	TGTGCCAGCAGCTTGGGGGCGGATAGCTCCTACGAGCAGTACTTC	CASSLGADSSYEQYF
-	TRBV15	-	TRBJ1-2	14	TGTGCCACCAGCATGGGGGAAGGGGTCTATGGCTACACCTTC	CATSMGEGVYGYTF
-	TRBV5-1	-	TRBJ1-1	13	TGCGCCAGCAGCTTGTCTGGGTTCACTGAAGCTTTCTTT	CASSLSGFTEAFF
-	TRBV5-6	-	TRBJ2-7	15	TGTGCCAGCAGCTTACTGGGCCAGATAATCTACGAGCAGTACTTC	CASSLLGQIIYEQYF
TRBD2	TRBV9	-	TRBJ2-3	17	TGTGCCAGCAGCGTCCCTCAGCGGGGCGGGGACGCGGATACGCAGTATTTT	CASSVPQRGGDADTQYF
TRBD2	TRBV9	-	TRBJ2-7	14	TGTGCCAGCAGCGTTCGCGGGGGTACCTACGAGCAGTACTTC	CASSVRGGTYEQYF
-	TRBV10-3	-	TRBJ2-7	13	TGTGCCGCCCTGTTGGAGGGGACGAACGAGCAGTACTTC	CAALLEGTNEQYF
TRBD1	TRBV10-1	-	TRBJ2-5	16	TGCGCCAGCAGTGAGACTGGGACAGGGGGTGAAGAGACCCAGTACTTC	CASSETGTGGEETQYF
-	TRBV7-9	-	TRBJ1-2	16	TGTGCCAGCAGCTTAGGAAGAGAAGAATTCAACTATGGCTACACCTTC	CASSLGREEFNYGYTF
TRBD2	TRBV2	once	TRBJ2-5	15	TGTGCCAGCAGTACTAGCGGGCCCAGGTTGGAGACCCAGTACTTC	CASSTSGPRLETQYF
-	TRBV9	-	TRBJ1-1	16	TGTGCCAGCAGCTCGCCAGAGGCAGGCCTTCTAACGGAAGCTTTCTTT	CASSSPEAGLLTEAFF
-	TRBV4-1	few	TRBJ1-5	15	TGCGCCAGCAGCCAAGAGCCAGGGAGGGAGCAGCCCCAGCATTTT	CASSQEPGREQPQHF
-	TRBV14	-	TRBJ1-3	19	TGTGCCAGCAGCCAAGAGTTCCTTAGGACAGCGAGCTCTGGAAACACCATATATTTT	CASSQEFLRTASSGNTIYF